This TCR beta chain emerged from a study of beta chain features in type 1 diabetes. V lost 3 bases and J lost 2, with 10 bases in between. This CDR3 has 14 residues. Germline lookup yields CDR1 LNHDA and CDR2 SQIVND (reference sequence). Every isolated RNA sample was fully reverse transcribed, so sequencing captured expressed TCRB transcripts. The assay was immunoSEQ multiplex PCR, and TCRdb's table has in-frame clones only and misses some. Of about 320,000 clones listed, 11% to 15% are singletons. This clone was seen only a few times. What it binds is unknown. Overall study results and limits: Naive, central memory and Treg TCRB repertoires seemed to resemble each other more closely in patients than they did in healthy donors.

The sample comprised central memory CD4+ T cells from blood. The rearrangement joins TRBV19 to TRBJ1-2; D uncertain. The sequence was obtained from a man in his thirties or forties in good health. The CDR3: CASSIGRNNYGYTF. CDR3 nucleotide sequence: TGTGCCAGTAGTATCGGGCGGAACAACTATGGCTACACCTTC. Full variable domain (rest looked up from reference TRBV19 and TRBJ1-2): DGGITQSPKYLFRKEGQNVTLSCEQNLNHDAMYWYRQDPGQGLRLIYYSQIVNDFQKGDIAEGYSVSREKKESFPLTVTSAQKNPTAFYLCASSIGRNNYGYTFGSGTRLTVV.